The 15 T cell receptor beta chains in this list originate from one sample, sequenced in a study of regulatory T cells in long-lasting Graves disease. Described time point: persistent/refractory GD, antithyroid drugs over 5 years with positive TRAb. After RNA was extracted from PBMCs, the TCR library was made from it. Assembly of TCR beta libraries relied on iRepertoire HTBI primers together with Arm-PCR of CDR3 regions. TCRdb ran MiXCR on the multiplex PCR reads and lists one entry per CDR3 protein. The sample shows around 430,000 distinct CDR3 sequences, approximately 22% of them seen only once. This sample comprised peripheral blood mononuclear cells (PBMCs), obtained when the disease was refractory, from a patient treated with antithyroid drugs. All receptors derive from a female donor with Graves disease.

The sample holds a few counts of this clonotype. CDR3: CASSDLQGRGTEAFF. The DNA for the CDR3 is TGTGCCAGCAGCGACCTACAGGGAAGGGGCACTGAAGCTTTCTTT. The genes are TRBV9 and TRBJ1-1; D is possibly TRBD1 (6 bases). The germline gives CDR1 SGDLS, CDR2 YYNGEE. Trimming pared 3 bases from V and 4 bases from J, leaving 16 bases between. The CDR3 covers 15 residues.

This clonotype was observed a few times. V usage is TRBV29-1 and J usage is TRBJ2-3, with 8 nucleotides matching TRBD2. The CDR3 contains 13 residues. Germline loops: CDR1 SQVTM, CDR2 ANQGSEA. V was pared by 6 bases and J by 6 bases, with 8 bases of the junction left unmatched. The CDR3 sequence: CSVKVAGLDTQYF. The CDR3 region has the DNA TGCAGCGTGAAAGTAGCGGGACTCGATACGCAGTATTTT.

The rearrangement uses TRBV3-1 and TRBJ1-2; 9 nucleotides line up with TRBD1. V lost 3 bases to trimming and J lost 4 bases; unmatched junction nucleotides: 9. Germline V CDR1 and CDR2: LGHDT, YNNKEL (reference sequence). This CDR3 comprises 16 residues. This CDR3 reads CASSQGPDRGPYGYTF. Written as DNA, the CDR3 is TGTGCCAGCAGCCAGGGGCCGGACAGGGGACCCTATGGCTACACCTTC.

This clonotype was picked up many times. The V and J genes are TRBV7-9 and TRBJ1-2; weak D call: TRBD1 (5 bases). The CDR3 totals 11 residues. Per the germline V gene, CDR1 is SEHNR and CDR2 is FQNEAQ (reference sequence). The V end lost 1 base, the J end lost 9 bases, and 6 bases lay between the germline ends. CDR3 nucleotides: TGTGCCAGCAGCTTAGGGGGGAGCTACACCTTC. As protein: CASSLGGSYTF. The variable domain in full, completed from reference TRBV7-9 and TRBJ1-2, reads DTGVSQNPRHKITKRGQNVTFRCDPISEHNRLYWYRQTLGQGPEFLTYFQNEAQLEKSRLLSDRFSAERPKGSFSTLEIQRTEQGDSAMYLCASSLGGSYTFGSGTRLTVV.

This clonotype was seen repeatedly, ten times or more. The genes are TRBV28 and TRBJ1-1, with unresolved D. This CDR3 has 14 amino acids. Trimming left V 5 bases short and J 4 bases short, with 14 bases between. CDR1 and CDR2 (germline): MDHEN, SYDVKM. The CDR3 DNA reads as TGTGCCAGCAGTGGTACGGGAGTGGGCACTGAAGCTTTCTTT. Amino acid sequence: CASSGTGVGTEAFF.

This clonotype was seen repeatedly, ten times or more. This chain uses TRBV28 with TRBJ2-7; TRBD1 agrees at 10 bases. This CDR3 comprises 16 residues. J lost 4 bases, V lost 5 bases, and 11 bases had no gene match. CDR1 and CDR2 (germline): MDHEN, SYDVKM. The CDR3 is CASSPVGGTGDYEQYF. CDR3 coding DNA: TGTGCCAGCAGTCCGGTCGGAGGGACAGGGGATTACGAGCAGTACTTC.

This clonotype was seen many times. The chain carries TRBV7-3 and TRBJ2-7; 7 bases match TRBD2. The CDR3 is made up of 16 amino acids. The germline gives CDR1 SGHTA, CDR2 FQGTGA. J was trimmed by 1 base and V by 4 bases; bases with no gene match: 10. The CDR3 DNA is TGTGCCAGCAGCTGTGGCCGCCTAGCGGATTCCTACGAGCAGTACTTC. Translated, it gives CASSCGRLADSYEQYF.

The genes are TRBV30 and TRBJ1-1; TRBD1 might be the D (5 bases). With 4 bases removed from V and 4 bases from J, the gap between germline ends came to 16 bases. This CDR3 comprises 14 residues. Germline V gene sequence: CDR1 GTSNPN, CDR2 SVGIG (reference sequence). CDR3 DNA: TGTGCCTGGACCTCCGGGGCTTTGGGCACTGAAGCTTTCTTT. Translated: CAWTSGALGTEAFF. The variable domain in full, completed from reference TRBV30 and TRBJ1-1, reads SQTIHQWPATLVQPVGSPLSLECTVEGTSNPNLYWYRQAAGRGLQLLFYSVGIGQISSEVPQNLSASRPQDRQFILSSKKLLLSDSGFYLCAWTSGALGTEAFFGQGTRLTVV.

CDR3 sequence: CASSLLGTGIGELFF. The CDR3 nucleotides read TGTGCCAGCAGTTTATTGGGGACAGGGATCGGGGAGCTGTTTTTT. V and J are TRBV28 and TRBJ2-2, with 9 bases aligning to TRBD1. The CDR3 is 15 residues long. Germline V CDR1 and CDR2: MDHEN, SYDVKM. V lost 1 base and J lost 7; bases outside the gene matches: 4.

This clonotype was counted many times. This chain joins TRBV12-3 or TRBV12-4 and TRBJ2-7; 7 nucleotides agree with TRBD1. CDR3 length: 15 amino acids. Trimming at V came to 7 bases and at J to 0 bases, leaving 9 bases not matched to a gene. The CDR3 loop reads CASKIRDSYSYEQYF. In DNA, the CDR3 is TGTGCCAGCAAGATAAGGGACAGTTACTCCTACGAGCAGTACTTC.

In its sample, this clonotype was seen many times. The gene calls are TRBV12-3 or TRBV12-4 and TRBJ2-7, with 8 positions matching TRBD1. CDR3 size: 14 residues. Germline trimming cut 6 bases from V and 6 bases from J; bases unmatched to any gene: 10. CDR3 DNA sequence: TGTGCCAGCAGCCCCCCGGGACAGGCCCCCGAGCAGTACTTC. It codes for CASSPPGQAPEQYF.

The table lists this clonotype with many counts. This sequence joins TRBV2 and TRBJ1-2, with D perhaps matching TRBD1 (6 bases). Germline lookup yields CDR1 SNHLY and CDR2 FYNNEI. Between the trimmed V and J ends, which lost 1 base and 4 bases, there was a span of 10 bases. The CDR3 is 14 residues long. The CDR3: CASSEGTVTYGYTF. The CDR3 DNA follows: TGTGCCAGCAGTGAAGGGACAGTGACCTATGGCTACACCTTC.

This clonotype occurred a few times. The V gene is TRBV6-5, the J gene TRBJ2-2; 8 bases agree with TRBD1. The ends lost 0 bases at V and 6 bases at J; junction bases unmatched: 6. Germline CDR1 and CDR2: MNHEY and SVGAGI. CDR3 size: 16 residues. For the CDR3, the DNA is TGTGCCAGCAGTTACTCGAACAGGGGGAGTGCCGGGGAGCTGTTTTTT. Amino acids: CASSYSNRGSAGELFF.

This clonotype has more than one count but fewer than ten. The chain recombines TRBV30 with TRBJ2-7; 9 bases map to TRBD1. Unmatched junction bases numbered 7, after V lost 3 bases and J lost 7 bases. This CDR3 contains 13 residues. Germline V gene sequence: CDR1 GTSNPN, CDR2 SVGIG (reference sequence). The CDR3 sequence is CAWRNRGQREQYF. CDR3 bases: TGTGCCTGGAGGAACAGGGGGCAGAGGGAGCAGTACTTC.

This clonotype was counted ten times or more. The rearrangement uses TRBV28 and TRBJ2-7; D gene uncertain. Germline V gene lookup returns CDR1 MDHEN and CDR2 SYDVKM. Trimming left V 5 bases short and J 4 bases short, with 9 bases between. CDR3 length equals 12 residues. The DNA of the CDR3 is TGTGCCAGCAGTGAGCCAGGATACGAGCAGTACTTC. This gives the protein CASSEPGYEQYF.